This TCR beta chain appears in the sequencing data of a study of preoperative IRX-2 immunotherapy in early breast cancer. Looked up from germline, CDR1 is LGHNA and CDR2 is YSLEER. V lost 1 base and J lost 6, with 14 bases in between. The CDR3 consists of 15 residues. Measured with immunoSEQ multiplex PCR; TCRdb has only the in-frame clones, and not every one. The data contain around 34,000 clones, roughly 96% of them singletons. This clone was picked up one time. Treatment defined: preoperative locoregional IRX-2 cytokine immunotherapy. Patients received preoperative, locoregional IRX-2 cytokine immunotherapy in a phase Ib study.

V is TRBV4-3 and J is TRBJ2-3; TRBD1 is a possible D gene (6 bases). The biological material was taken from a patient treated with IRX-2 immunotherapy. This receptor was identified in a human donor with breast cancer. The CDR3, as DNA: TGCGCCAGCAGCCAAGGCTGGGGGCCCGGGGATACGCAGTATTTT. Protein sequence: CASSQGWGPGDTQYF.